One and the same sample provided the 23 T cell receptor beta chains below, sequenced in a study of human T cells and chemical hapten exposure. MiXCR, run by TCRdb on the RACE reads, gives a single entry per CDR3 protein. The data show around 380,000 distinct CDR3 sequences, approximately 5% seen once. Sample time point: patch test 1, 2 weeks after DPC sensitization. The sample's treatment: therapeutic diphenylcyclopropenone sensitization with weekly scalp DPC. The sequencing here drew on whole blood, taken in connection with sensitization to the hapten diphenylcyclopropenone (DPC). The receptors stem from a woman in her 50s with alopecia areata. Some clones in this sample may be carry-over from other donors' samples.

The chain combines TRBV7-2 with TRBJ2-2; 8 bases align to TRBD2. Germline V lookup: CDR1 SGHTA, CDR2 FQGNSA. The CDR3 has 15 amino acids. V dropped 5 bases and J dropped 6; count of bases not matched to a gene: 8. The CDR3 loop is CASSPVRGGPGELFF. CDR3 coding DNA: TGTGCCAGCAGCCCCGTACGGGGGGGCCCCGGGGAGCTGTTTTTT.

CDR3 amino acids: CASSQDSGSGDTQYF. As DNA, the CDR3 is TGTGCCAGCAGCCAAGATTCCGGTAGCGGGGATACGCAGTATTTT. The chain uses TRBV3-1 and TRBJ2-3; 7 positions match TRBD2. Trimming cost V 0 bases and J 6 bases; bases outside gene matches: 6. The CDR3 totals 15 residues. Germline CDR1 LGHDT, CDR2 YNNKEL (reference sequence).

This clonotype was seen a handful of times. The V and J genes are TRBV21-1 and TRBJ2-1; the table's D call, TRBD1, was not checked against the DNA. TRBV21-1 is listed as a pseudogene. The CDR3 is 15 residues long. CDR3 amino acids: CASSKGRACDNEQFF. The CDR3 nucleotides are TGTGCCAGCAGCAAAGGCAGGGCTTGCGACAATGAGCAGTTCTTC.

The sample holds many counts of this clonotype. DNA for the CDR3: TGTGCCAGCAGCCGCCTGGGGGGGAATTCACCCCTCCACTTT. Translated, it gives CASSRLGGNSPLHF. The genes are TRBV11-2 and TRBJ1-6, with D perhaps matching TRBD1 (5 bases). Germline V gene data show CDR1 as SGHAT and CDR2 as FQNNGV. The CDR3 loop spans 14 amino acids. Trimming removed 5 bases at V and 7 bases at J, with 12 bases between.

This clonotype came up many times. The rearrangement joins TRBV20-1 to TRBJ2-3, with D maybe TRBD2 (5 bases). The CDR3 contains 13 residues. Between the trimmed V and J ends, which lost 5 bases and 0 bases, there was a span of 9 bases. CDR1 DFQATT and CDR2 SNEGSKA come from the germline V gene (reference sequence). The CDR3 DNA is TGCAGTGCTCCCCGGACTAGCACAGATACGCAGTATTTT. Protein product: CSAPRTSTDTQYF.

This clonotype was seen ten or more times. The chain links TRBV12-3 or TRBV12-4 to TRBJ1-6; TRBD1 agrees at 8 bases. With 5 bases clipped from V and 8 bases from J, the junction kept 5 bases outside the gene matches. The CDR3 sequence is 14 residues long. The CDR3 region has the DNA TGTGCCAGCAGTCACGGACAGGGACATTCACCCCTCCACTTT. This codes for CASSHGQGHSPLHF.

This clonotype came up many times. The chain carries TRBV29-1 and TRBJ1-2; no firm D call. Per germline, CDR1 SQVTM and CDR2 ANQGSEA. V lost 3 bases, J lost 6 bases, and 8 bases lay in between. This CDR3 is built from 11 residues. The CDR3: CSVDLADGYTF. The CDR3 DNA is TGCAGCGTTGACCTTGCAGATGGCTACACCTTC.

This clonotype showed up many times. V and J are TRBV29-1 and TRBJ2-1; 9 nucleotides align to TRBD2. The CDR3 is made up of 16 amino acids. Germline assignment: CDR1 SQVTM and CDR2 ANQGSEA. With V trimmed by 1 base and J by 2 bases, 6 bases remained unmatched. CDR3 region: CSVEGALAGAYNEQFF. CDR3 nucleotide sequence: TGCAGCGTTGAAGGGGCTTTAGCGGGGGCCTACAATGAGCAGTTCTTC.

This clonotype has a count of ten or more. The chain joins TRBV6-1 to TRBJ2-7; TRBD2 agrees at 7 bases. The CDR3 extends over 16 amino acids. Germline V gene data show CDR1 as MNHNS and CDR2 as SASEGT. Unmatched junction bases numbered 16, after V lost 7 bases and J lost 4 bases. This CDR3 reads CASNAGRQLLGYEQYF. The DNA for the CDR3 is TGTGCCAGCAATGCCGGGAGGCAGCTCCTGGGGTACGAGCAGTACTTC.

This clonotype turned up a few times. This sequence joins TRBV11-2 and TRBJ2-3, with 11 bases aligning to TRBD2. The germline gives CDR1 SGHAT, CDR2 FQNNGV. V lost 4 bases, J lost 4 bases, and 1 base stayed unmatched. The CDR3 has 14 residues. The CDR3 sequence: CASSSGLAADTQYF. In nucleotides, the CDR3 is TGTGCCAGCAGCTCGGGACTAGCGGCAGATACGCAGTATTTT.

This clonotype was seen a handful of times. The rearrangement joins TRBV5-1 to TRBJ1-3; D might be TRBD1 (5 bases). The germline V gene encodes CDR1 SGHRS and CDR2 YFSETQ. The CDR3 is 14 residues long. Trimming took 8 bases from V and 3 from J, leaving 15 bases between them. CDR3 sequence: CASKGTGDGNTIYF. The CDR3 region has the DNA TGCGCCAGTAAGGGGACGGGAGATGGAAACACCATATATTTT.

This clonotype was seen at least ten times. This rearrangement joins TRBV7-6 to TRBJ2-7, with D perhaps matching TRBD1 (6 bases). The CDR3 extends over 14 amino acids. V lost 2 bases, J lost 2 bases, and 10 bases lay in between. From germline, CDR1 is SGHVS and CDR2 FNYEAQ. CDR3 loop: CASSLTDRTYEQYF. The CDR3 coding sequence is TGTGCCAGCAGCTTAACAGACAGGACCTACGAGCAGTACTTC. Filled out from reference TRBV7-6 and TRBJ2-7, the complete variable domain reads GAGVSQSPRYKVTKRGQDVALRCDPISGHVSLYWYRQALGQGPEFLTYFNYEAQQDKSGLPNDRFSAERPEGSISTLTIQRTEQRDSAMYRCASSLTDRTYEQYFGPGTRLTVT.

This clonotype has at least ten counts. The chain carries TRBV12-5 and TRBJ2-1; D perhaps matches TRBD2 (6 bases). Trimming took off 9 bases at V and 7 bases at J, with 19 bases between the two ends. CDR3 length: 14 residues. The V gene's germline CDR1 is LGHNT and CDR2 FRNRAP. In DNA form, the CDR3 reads TGTGCTAGCGGGCATGGTGGGGGGTCGAATGAGCAGTTCTTC. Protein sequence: CASGHGGGSNEQFF.

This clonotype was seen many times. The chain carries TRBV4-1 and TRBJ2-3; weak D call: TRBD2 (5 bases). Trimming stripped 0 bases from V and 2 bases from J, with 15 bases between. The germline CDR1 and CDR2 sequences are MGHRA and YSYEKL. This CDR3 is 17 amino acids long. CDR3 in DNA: TGCGCCAGCAGCCAAGATCTTACGGGGATCACCACAGATACGCAGTATTTT. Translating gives CASSQDLTGITTDTQYF.

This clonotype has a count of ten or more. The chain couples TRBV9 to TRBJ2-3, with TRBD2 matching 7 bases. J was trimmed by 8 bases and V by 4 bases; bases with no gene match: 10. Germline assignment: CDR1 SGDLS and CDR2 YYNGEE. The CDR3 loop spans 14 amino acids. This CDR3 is CASSPQGSGGTQYF. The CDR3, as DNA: TGTGCCAGCAGCCCCCAGGGATCGGGGGGTACGCAGTATTTT.

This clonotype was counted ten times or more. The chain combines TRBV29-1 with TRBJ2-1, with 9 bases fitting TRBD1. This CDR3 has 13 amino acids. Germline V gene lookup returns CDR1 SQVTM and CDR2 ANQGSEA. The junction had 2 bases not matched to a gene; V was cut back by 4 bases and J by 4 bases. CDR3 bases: TGCAGCGTTGTAGGACAGGGGTACAATGAGCAGTTCTTC. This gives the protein CSVVGQGYNEQFF.

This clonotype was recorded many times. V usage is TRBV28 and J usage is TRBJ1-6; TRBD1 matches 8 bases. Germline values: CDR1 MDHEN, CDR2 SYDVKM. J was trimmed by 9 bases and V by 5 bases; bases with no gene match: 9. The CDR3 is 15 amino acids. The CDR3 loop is CASSAADRDFSPLHF. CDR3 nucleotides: TGTGCCAGCAGTGCTGCGGACAGGGATTTTTCACCCCTCCACTTT.

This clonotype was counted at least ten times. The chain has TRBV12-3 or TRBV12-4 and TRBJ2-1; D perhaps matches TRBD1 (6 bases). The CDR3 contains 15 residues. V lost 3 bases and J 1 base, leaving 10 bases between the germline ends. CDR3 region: CASSLGAGSYNEQFF. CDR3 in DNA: TGTGCCAGCAGTTTGGGGGCGGGTTCCTACAATGAGCAGTTCTTC.

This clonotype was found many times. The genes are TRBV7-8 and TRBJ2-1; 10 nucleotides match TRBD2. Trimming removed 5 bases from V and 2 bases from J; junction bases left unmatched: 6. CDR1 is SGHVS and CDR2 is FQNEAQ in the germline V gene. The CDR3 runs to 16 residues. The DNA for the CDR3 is TGTGCCAGCAGCCTACTAGCGGGAAGGACCTACAATGAGCAGTTCTTC. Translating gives CASSLLAGRTYNEQFF.

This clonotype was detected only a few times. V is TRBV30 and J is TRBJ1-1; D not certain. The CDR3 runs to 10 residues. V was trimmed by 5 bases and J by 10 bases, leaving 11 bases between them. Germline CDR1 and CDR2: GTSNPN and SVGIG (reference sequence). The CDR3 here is CAWGRSGAFF. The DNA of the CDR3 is TGTGCCTGGGGCAGGAGTGGAGCTTTCTTT.

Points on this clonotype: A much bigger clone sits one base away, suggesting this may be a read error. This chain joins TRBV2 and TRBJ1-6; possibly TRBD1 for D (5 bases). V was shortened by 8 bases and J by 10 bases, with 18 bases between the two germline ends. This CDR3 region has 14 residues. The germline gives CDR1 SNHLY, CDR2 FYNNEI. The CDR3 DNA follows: TGTGCCAGCCGGACAACGGGGATGAAATCACCCCTCCACTTT. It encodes CASRTTGMKSPLHF. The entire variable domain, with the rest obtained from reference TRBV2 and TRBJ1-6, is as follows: EPEVTQTPSHQVTQMGQEVILRCVPISNHLYFYWYRQILGQKVEFLVSFYNNEISEKSEIFDDQFSVERPDGSNFTLKIRSTKLEDSAMYFCASRTTGMKSPLHFGNGTRLTVT.

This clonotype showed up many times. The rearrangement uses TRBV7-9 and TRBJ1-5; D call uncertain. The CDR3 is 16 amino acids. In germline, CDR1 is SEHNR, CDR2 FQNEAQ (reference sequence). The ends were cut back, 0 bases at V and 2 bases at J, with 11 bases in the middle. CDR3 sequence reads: CASSLAGGPRNQPQHF. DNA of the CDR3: TGTGCCAGCAGCTTAGCCGGAGGGCCGCGCAATCAGCCCCAGCATTTT.

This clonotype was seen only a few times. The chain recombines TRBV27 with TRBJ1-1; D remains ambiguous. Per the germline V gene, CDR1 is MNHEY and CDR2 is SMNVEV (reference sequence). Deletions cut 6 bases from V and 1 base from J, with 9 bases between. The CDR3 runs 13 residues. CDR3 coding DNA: TGTGCCAGCAGGCTGACATGGAACACTGAAGCTTTCTTT. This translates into CASRLTWNTEAFF.